These 31 T cell receptor beta chains were sequenced from one sample in a study of cytomegalovirus exposure and HLA in healthy donors. The PCR made use of 60 Vbeta and 13 Jbeta primers. Profiling relied on immunoSEQ multiplex PCR, and the TCRdb table lists in-frame clones only, not all of them. The sample records about 200,000 clones, 65% to 80% being singletons. The sample was PBMCs. Receptor source: a girl aged 2 to 10 in good health and CMV-seronegative.

This clone has a handful of counts. The genes are TRBV7-9 and TRBJ1-1; 9 nucleotides line up with TRBD1. Germline trimming cut 2 bases from V and 1 base from J; bases unmatched to any gene: 14. The CDR3 covers 19 residues. The germline gives CDR1 SEHNR, CDR2 FQNEAQ (reference sequence). CDR3 DNA sequence: TGTGCCAGCAGCTTATATAGAGAGGACAGGGGCCTATGGAACACTGAAGCTTTCTTT. It specifies CASSLYREDRGLWNTEAFF.

This clone was observed a few times. This chain links TRBV30 with TRBJ2-7; 13 nucleotides agree with TRBD2. V was clipped by 5 bases and J by 2 bases; unmatched bases: 0. The CDR3 has 13 residues. Germline values: CDR1 GTSNPN, CDR2 SVGIG (reference sequence). CDR3 loop: CAWGTSGTYEQYF. The CDR3 bases are TGTGCCTGGGGGACTAGCGGGACCTACGAGCAGTACTTC.

This rearrangement joins TRBV5-1 to TRBJ2-7; 8 bases match TRBD1. The germline V gene has CDR1 SGHRS and CDR2 YFSETQ. The V segment lost 1 base and the J segment 4 bases; nucleotides outside the gene matches: 10. There are 16 residues in the CDR3. Here the CDR3 DNA reads TGCGCCAGCAGCTTGACCTGGACAGGGCTTCCGTACGAGCAGTACTTC. It encodes CASSLTWTGLPYEQYF.

This sequence joins TRBV6-5 and TRBJ2-7, with 9 nucleotides matching TRBD1. V dropped 2 bases and J dropped 7; count of bases not matched to a gene: 9. Germline CDR1 reads MNHEY; CDR2 reads SVGAGI. This CDR3 spans 15 amino acids. The CDR3 loop is CASSYTQQGAGEQYF. The CDR3 nucleotides are TGTGCCAGCAGTTACACTCAACAGGGGGCAGGGGAGCAGTACTTC.

The rearrangement joins TRBV28 to TRBJ1-6; D call uncertain. CDR1 is MDHEN, CDR2 SYDVKM, per germline. This CDR3 has 16 amino acids. V was clipped by 4 bases and J by 8 bases, with 18 bases between them. The CDR3 protein is CASSYWGFEGYSPLHF. The DNA of the CDR3 is TGTGCCAGCAGTTATTGGGGTTTTGAGGGATATTCACCCCTCCACTTT.

A single count supports this clone. The chain uses TRBV27 and TRBJ1-2; the match to TRBD1 covers 10 bases. Looked up from germline, CDR1 is MNHEY and CDR2 is SMNVEV (reference sequence). This CDR3 is built from 15 residues. The V and J ends lost 5 bases and 5 bases, in that order; junction bases with no gene match: 8. The CDR3 DNA is TGTGCCAGCAGTCCAATGACAGGGGGCTGGTATGGCTACACCTTC. It codes for CASSPMTGGWYGYTF.

The CDR3 loop reads CASSVDRFSTDTQYF. Here the CDR3 DNA reads TGTGCCAGCAGCGTGGACAGGTTTAGCACAGATACGCAGTATTTT. The gene calls are TRBV9 and TRBJ2-3; TRBD1 agrees at 7 bases. After removal of 2 bases from V and 0 bases from J, the junction contained 3 bases not matched to a gene. The CDR3 has 15 amino acids. Per the germline V gene, CDR1 is SGDLS and CDR2 is YYNGEE.

The chain has TRBV9 and TRBJ2-1; 8 nucleotides match TRBD2. The germline V gene has CDR1 SGDLS and CDR2 YYNGEE. This CDR3 has 13 residues. The junction had 5 bases not matched to a gene; V was cut back by 0 bases and J by 12 bases. The DNA of the CDR3 is TGTGCCAGCAGCGTAGAAGGCGGGGGGCCGCAGTTCTTC. This translates into CASSVEGGGPQFF.

This chain links TRBV7-8 with TRBJ2-7; 10 positions agree with TRBD2. The CDR3 sequence is 17 residues long. V lost 3 bases and J lost 3; bases outside the gene matches: 11. Germline V gene data show CDR1 as SGHVS and CDR2 as FQNEAQ. The CDR3 spells CASSFSELGTSVYEQYF. For the CDR3, the DNA is TGTGCCAGCAGCTTTTCGGAGCTAGGGACTAGCGTCTACGAGCAGTACTTC. The variable domain in full, completed from reference TRBV7-8 and TRBJ2-7, reads GAGVSQSPRYKVAKRGQDVALRCDPISGHVSLFWYQQALGQGPEFLTYFQNEAQLDKSGLPSDRFFAERPEGSVSTLKIQRTQQEDSAVYLCASSFSELGTSVYEQYFGPGTRLTVT.

The gene calls are TRBV7-2 and TRBJ2-2; unclear D gene. The CDR3 extends over 12 amino acids. Germline CDR1 is SGHTA and CDR2 is FQGNSA. The ends were cut back, 1 base at V and 8 bases at J, with 5 bases in the middle. For the CDR3, the DNA is TGTGCCAGCAGCTTAGTACGGGGGGAGCTGTTTTTT. Its translation is CASSLVRGELFF.

The rearrangement joins TRBV2 to TRBJ2-5, with a tentative D call TRBD1 (5 bases). The CDR3 contains 13 residues. CDR1 and CDR2 (germline): SNHLY, FYNNEI. Trimming removed 6 bases at V and 2 bases at J, with 10 bases between. CDR3 sequence reads: CASSSRQQETQYF. CDR3 bases: TGTGCCAGCAGCTCCCGACAGCAAGAGACCCAGTACTTC.

The chain couples TRBV21-1 to TRBJ2-2; the D call of TRBD1 is as the table states it, not checked on the DNA. TRBV21-1 is labeled a pseudogene. The CDR3 contains 15 residues. CDR3 DNA: TGTGCCAGCAGCAAACGGGACACTTACACCGGGGAGCTGTTTTTT. Protein sequence: CASSKRDTYTGELFF.

The chain links TRBV4-2 to TRBJ1-1, with TRBD1 as a possible D gene (5 bases). Deletions cut 3 bases from V and 3 bases from J, with 17 bases between. The CDR3 spans 16 residues. Looked up from germline, CDR1 is LGHNA and CDR2 is YNFKEQ. Written as DNA, the CDR3 is TGTGCCAGCAGCCAGACGGGGGGAGGGTTGGACACTGAAGCTTTCTTT. It is translated as CASSQTGGGLDTEAFF.

This clone has just one count. This chain connects TRBV7-9 to TRBJ2-1; a weak D match, TRBD2 (6 bases). V shed 6 bases and J shed 5 bases, with 17 bases lying between them. The CDR3 extends over 15 amino acids. Germline values: CDR1 SEHNR, CDR2 FQNEAQ (reference sequence). CDR3 sequence reads: CASREGLRANNEQFF. In DNA, the CDR3 is TGTGCCAGCAGGGAGGGACTCCGCGCCAACAATGAGCAGTTCTTC.

The rearrangement joins TRBV18 to TRBJ1-4, with TRBD1 matching over 9 bases. The V segment lost 4 bases and the J segment 8 bases; nucleotides outside the gene matches: 8. The CDR3 is 15 residues long. Germline V lookup: CDR1 KGHSH, CDR2 LQKENI. CDR3: CASSLGQGQYEKLFF. CDR3 bases: TGTGCCAGCTCACTGGGACAGGGACAGTACGAAAAACTGTTTTTT.

This clone was seen a handful of times. The gene calls are TRBV18 and TRBJ2-5, with D hard to call. The J call may not be correct, given that the DNA end is closer to TRBJ2-7. Germline V gives CDR1 KGHSH, CDR2 LQKENI. The length of the CDR3 is 14 residues. The CDR3 coding sequence is TGTGCCAGCTCACCGTCGAGGTCCCACTACGAGCAGTACTTC. Translation gives CASSPSRSHYEQYF.

This clone was recorded only once. The chain combines TRBV19 with TRBJ1-4, with 10 bases aligning to TRBD1. The germline CDR1 and CDR2 sequences are LNHDA and SQIVND (reference sequence). The V gene end was trimmed by 10 bases and the J gene end by 2 bases; junction bases not matched to a gene: 13. The CDR3 runs to 17 residues. The CDR3 spells CATPGQGKKWTNEKLFF. The CDR3 DNA follows: TGTGCCACCCCGGGACAGGGGAAGAAGTGGACTAATGAAAAACTGTTTTTT.

A word on this clone: The junction departs from the called germline gene at one end, perhaps through a read error. The chain carries TRBV6-5 and TRBJ2-5, with 10 bases that match TRBD2. The CDR3 covers 16 residues. The germline V gene encodes CDR1 MNHEY and CDR2 SVGAGI. The CDR3 loop reads CASSYFASGGQGTQYF. The DNA for the CDR3 is TGTGCCAGCAGTTATTTCGCTAGCGGGGGACAAGGGACCCAGTACTTC.

V is TRBV18 and J is TRBJ2-1; D unclear. From germline, CDR1 is KGHSH and CDR2 LQKENI. Deletions cut 2 bases from V and 2 bases from J, with 10 bases between. CDR3 length equals 15 residues. The CDR3 DNA reads as TGTGCCAGCTCACCATCAGCGAGTCCCTACAATGAGCAGTTCTTC. It specifies CASSPSASPYNEQFF.

In this sample, this clone turned up a few times. V usage is TRBV25-1 and J usage is TRBJ2-5, with TRBD2 matching over 14 bases. Germline CDR1 reads MGHDK; CDR2 reads SYGVNS. V dropped 5 bases and J dropped 7; count of bases not matched to a gene: 9. The CDR3 is 16 residues long. The CDR3 bases are TGTGCCAGCAGTCTGACTAGCGGGAGGGCCCTCGGGACCCAGTACTTC. It specifies CASSLTSGRALGTQYF. The variable domain in full, with the rest retrieved from reference TRBV25-1 and TRBJ2-5, is EADIYQTPRYLVIGTGKKITLECSQTMGHDKMYWYQQDPGMELHLIHYSYGVNSTEKGDLSSESTVSRIRTEHFPLTLESARPSHTSQYLCASSLTSGRALGTQYFGPGTRLLVL.

The DNA of the CDR3 is TGTGCCAGCAGCGCATACAGGGGTGGAGAAGCTTTCTTT. Its translation is CASSAYRGGEAFF. V and J are TRBV9 and TRBJ1-1, with 7 bases that match TRBD1. The trim removed 3 bases at V and 8 bases at J, leaving 7 bases unmatched. CDR1 and CDR2 (germline): SGDLS, YYNGEE. The CDR3 totals 13 residues.

The rearrangement links TRBV27 to TRBJ2-1, with D hard to call. CDR3 length: 14 amino acids. Trimming stripped 5 bases from V and 0 bases from J, with 8 bases between. Germline-derived CDR1 and CDR2 are MNHEY and SMNVEV (reference sequence). The CDR3 is CASSGRGSYNEQFF. The CDR3, as DNA: TGTGCCAGCAGTGGCCGAGGCTCCTACAATGAGCAGTTCTTC.

This clone occurred a few times. This chain uses TRBV5-1 with TRBJ2-5; 8 bases match TRBD1. The CDR3 spans 13 residues. Looked up from germline, CDR1 is SGHRS and CDR2 is YFSETQ. Germline trimming cut 4 bases from V and 6 bases from J; bases unmatched to any gene: 5. Here the CDR3 DNA reads TGCGCCAGCAGCCTGGACAGGGCAAAGACCCAGTACTTC. It specifies CASSLDRAKTQYF.

V is TRBV6-5 and J is TRBJ2-2; D ambiguous. Germline CDR1 is MNHEY and CDR2 is SVGAGI. Deletions cut 5 bases from V and 7 bases from J, with 14 bases between. The CDR3 is 14 residues long. CDR3 DNA: TGTGCCAGCAGTCGTGGCAGGATCAGCGGGGAGCTGTTTTTT. Protein sequence: CASSRGRISGELFF.

In its sample, this clone was seen a few times. The chain uses TRBV7-9 and TRBJ1-1; no definite D call. CDR3 length equals 13 residues. V was trimmed by 4 bases and J by 6 bases, leaving 12 bases between them. Germline V gene sequence: CDR1 SEHNR, CDR2 FQNEAQ (reference sequence). The CDR3 protein is CASSSPEGPEAFF. The CDR3 region has the DNA TGTGCCAGCAGCTCCCCGGAGGGCCCTGAAGCTTTCTTT.

This clone was found once. The chain joins TRBV18 to TRBJ1-3; possible D gene TRBD1, 6 bases. CDR1 KGHSH and CDR2 LQKENI come from the germline V gene. V was cut by 9 bases and J by 5 bases, with 20 bases left in between. CDR3 size: 15 residues. The CDR3 protein is CASMSGWDNRNTIYF. DNA for the CDR3: TGTGCCAGTATGTCCGGTTGGGACAACCGAAACACCATATATTTT.

The chain uses TRBV30 and TRBJ2-7; 12 bases fit TRBD1. The CDR3 runs 15 residues. Germline V gene lookup returns CDR1 GTSNPN and CDR2 SVGIG (reference sequence). J gave up 2 bases and V 2 bases, and 4 bases lay outside the gene matches. The chain's CDR3 is CAWSNGTGGPYEQYF. The DNA for the CDR3 is TGTGCCTGGAGTAACGGGACAGGGGGCCCCTACGAGCAGTACTTC.

This chain links TRBV5-1 with TRBJ2-7; TRBD1 aligns across 9 bases. Trimming at V came to 6 bases and at J to 7 bases, leaving 11 bases not matched to a gene. The germline gives CDR1 SGHRS, CDR2 YFSETQ. The CDR3 loop spans 14 amino acids. For the CDR3, the DNA is TGCGCCAGCACCATGGGACAGGGACCTTGGGAGCAGTACTTC. As protein: CASTMGQGPWEQYF. The variable domain in full, with the rest retrieved from reference TRBV5-1 and TRBJ2-7, is KAGVTQTPRYLIKTRGQQVTLSCSPISGHRSVSWYQQTPGQGLQFLFEYFSETQRNKGNFPGRFSGRQFSNSRSEMNVSTLELGDSALYLCASTMGQGPWEQYFGPGTRLTVT.

V usage is TRBV4-2 and J usage is TRBJ2-2; D unclear. The CDR3 consists of 14 residues. With 0 bases removed from V and 3 bases from J, the gap between germline ends came to 5 bases. CDR1 and CDR2 (germline): LGHNA, YNFKEQ. CDR3 DNA: TGTGCCAGCAGCCAAGATCGAGACACCGGGGAGCTGTTTTTT. Translation: CASSQDRDTGELFF.

This clone was observed a single time. The chain is built from TRBV30 and TRBJ2-5, with D unclear. Germline V gene data show CDR1 as GTSNPN and CDR2 as SVGIG (reference sequence). The CDR3 spans 15 residues. V lost 4 bases to trimming and J lost 7 bases, with 22 bases between them. The CDR3 coding sequence is TGTGCCTGGATTGGGTCCGGAGCGCCCTCCCGGACCCAGTACTTC. It encodes CAWIGSGAPSRTQYF. The full variable domain, with the rest looked up from reference TRBV30 and TRBJ2-5, is SQTIHQWPATLVQPVGSPLSLECTVEGTSNPNLYWYRQAAGRGLQLLFYSVGIGQISSEVPQNLSASRPQDRQFILSSKKLLLSDSGFYLCAWIGSGAPSRTQYFGPGTRLLVL.

This clone was counted between two and nine times. The chain combines TRBV4-2 with TRBJ2-2; 13 bases fit TRBD2. The CDR3 length is 19 residues. CDR1 is LGHNA, CDR2 YNFKEQ, per germline. The ends lost 5 bases at V and 8 bases at J; junction bases unmatched: 17. CDR3 loop: CASSDSPPLAGGPVGELFF. CDR3 sequence (DNA): TGTGCCAGCAGCGACTCTCCCCCACTAGCGGGAGGGCCGGTGGGGGAGCTGTTTTTT.